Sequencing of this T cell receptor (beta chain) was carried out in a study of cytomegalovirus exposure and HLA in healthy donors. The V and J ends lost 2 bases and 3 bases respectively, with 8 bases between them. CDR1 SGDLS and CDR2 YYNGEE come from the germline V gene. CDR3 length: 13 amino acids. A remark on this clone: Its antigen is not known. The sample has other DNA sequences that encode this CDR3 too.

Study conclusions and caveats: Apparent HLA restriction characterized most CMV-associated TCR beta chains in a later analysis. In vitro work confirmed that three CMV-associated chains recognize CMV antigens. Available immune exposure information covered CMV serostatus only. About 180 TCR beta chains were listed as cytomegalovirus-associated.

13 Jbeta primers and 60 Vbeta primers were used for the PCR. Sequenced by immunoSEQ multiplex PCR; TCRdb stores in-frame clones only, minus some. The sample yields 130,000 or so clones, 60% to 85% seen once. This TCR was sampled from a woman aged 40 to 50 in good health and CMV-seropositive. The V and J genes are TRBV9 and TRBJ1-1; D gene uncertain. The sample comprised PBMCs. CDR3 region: CASSVFEDTEAFF. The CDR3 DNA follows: TGTGCCAGCAGCGTTTTTGAGGACACTGAAGCTTTCTTT.